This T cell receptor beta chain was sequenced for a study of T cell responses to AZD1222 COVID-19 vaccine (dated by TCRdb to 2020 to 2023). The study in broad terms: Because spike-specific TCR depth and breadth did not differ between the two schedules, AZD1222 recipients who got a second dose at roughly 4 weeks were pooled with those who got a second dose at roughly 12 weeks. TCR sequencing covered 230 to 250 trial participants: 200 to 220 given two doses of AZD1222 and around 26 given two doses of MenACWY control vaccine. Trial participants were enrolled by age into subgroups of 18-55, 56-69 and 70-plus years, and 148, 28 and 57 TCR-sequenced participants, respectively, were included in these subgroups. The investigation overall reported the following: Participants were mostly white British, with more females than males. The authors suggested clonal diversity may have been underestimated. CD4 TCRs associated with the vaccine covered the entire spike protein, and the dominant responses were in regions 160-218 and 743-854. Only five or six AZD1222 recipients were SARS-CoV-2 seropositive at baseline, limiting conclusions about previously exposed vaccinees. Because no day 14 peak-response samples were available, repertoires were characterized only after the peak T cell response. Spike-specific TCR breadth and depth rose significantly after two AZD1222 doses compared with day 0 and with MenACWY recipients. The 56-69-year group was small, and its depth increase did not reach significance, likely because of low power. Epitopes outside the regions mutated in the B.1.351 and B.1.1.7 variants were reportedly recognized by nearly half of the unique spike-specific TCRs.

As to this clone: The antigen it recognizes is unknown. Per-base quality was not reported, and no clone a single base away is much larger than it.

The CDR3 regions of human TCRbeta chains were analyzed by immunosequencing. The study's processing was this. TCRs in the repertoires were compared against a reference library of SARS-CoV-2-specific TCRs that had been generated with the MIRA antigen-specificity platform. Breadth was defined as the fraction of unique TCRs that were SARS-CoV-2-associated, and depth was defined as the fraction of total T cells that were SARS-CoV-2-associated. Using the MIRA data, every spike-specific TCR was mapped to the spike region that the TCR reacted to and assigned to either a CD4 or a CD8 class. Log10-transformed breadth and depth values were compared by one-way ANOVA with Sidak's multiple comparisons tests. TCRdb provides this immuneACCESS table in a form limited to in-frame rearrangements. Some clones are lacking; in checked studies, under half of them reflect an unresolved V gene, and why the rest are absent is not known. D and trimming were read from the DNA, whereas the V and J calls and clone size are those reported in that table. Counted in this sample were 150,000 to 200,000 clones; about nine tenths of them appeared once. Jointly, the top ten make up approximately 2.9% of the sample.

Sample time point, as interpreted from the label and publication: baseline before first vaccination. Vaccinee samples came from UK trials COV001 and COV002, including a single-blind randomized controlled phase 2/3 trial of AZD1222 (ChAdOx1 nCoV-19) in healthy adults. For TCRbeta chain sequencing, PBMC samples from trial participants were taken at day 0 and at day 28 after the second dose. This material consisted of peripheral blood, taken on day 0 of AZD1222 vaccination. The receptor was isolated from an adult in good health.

The encoded CDR3 is CAISPGYPNSGANVLTF. The DNA sequence is given as TGTGCCATCAGCCCGGGATACCCAAACTCTGGGGCCAACGTCCTGACTTTC. Recombination joined TRBV10-3 with TRBJ2-6; a tentative D call is TRBD2 (5 bases match). The germline V gene specifies ENHRY as CDR1 and SYGVKD as CDR2. The junction carries 15 bases between V and J, which are trimmed by 6 bases and 0 bases respectively. The CDR3 runs 17 amino acids, cysteine and phenylalanine included. Just CDR3 DNA is preserved here, 51 bases in frame from base 1.